The clone carrying this T cell receptor (beta chain) was seen more than once but under ten times. Each CDR3 protein is one row after TCRdb ran MiXCR on the RACE reads. The sample lists 65,000 to 85,000 distinct CDR3 sequences, over 9% occurring once. The time point is: patch test 1, 2 weeks after DPC sensitization. Specified treatment: therapeutic diphenylcyclopropenone sensitization with weekly scalp DPC. The data belong to a study of human T cells and chemical hapten exposure. CDR3 length: 12 amino acids. Trimming cost V 4 bases and J 3 bases, with 4 bases left between them. Germline values: CDR1 LGHNT, CDR2 FRNRAP.

The chain couples TRBV12-5 to TRBJ1-5; no clear D gene. The material sequenced was whole blood, taken in connection with sensitization to the hapten diphenylcyclopropenone (DPC). This TCR came from a woman between 45 and 60 years old with alopecia areata. Some clones in this sample may be carry-over from other donors' samples. The chain's CDR3 is CASGWDNQPQHF. The CDR3 DNA sequence: TGTGCTAGTGGTTGGGACAATCAGCCCCAGCATTTT.